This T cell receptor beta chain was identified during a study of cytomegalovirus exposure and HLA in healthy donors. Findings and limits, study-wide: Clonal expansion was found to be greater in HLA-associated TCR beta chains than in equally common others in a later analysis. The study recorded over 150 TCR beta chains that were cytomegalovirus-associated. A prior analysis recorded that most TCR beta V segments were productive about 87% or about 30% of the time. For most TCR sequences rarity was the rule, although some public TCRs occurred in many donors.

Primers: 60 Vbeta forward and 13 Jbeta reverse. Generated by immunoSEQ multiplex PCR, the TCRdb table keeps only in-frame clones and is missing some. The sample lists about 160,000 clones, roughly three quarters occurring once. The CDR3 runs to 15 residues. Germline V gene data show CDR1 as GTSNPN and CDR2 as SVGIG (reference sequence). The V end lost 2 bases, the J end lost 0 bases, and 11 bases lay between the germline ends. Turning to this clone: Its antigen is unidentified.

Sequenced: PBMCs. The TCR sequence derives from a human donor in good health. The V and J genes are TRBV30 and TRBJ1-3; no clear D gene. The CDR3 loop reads CAWSSGSFSGNTIYF. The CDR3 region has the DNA TGTGCCTGGAGTTCGGGAAGCTTCTCTGGAAACACCATATATTTT.